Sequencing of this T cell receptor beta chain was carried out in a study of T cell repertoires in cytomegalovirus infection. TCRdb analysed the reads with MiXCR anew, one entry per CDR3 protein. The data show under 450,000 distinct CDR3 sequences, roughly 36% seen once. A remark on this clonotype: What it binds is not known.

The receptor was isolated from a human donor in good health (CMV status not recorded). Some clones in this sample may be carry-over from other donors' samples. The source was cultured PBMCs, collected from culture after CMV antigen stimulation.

CDR3 DNA sequence: TGTGCCAGCAGACGTGCAGGGGGCGCCGGCACTGAAGCTTTCTTT. Its translation: CASRRAGGAGTEAFF. The chain recombines TRBV12-3 or TRBV12-4 with TRBJ1-1; TRBD1 matches at 8 bases. There are 15 residues in the CDR3. The ends lost 6 bases at V and 4 bases at J; junction bases unmatched: 10.